This paragraph covers one T cell receptor beta chain sequence. The sample is drawn from a study of long-term antiretroviral therapy in people with HIV. Per the germline V gene, CDR1 is MDHEN and CDR2 is SYDVKM. CDR3 length: 15 residues. The V end was cut by 8 bases, the J end by 1 base, with 18 bases between. The assay used was immunoSEQ (version v3.0), run at survey level. Using immunoSEQ multiplex PCR, the repertoire was profiled, and TCRdb retains in-frame clones only, with some absent. This sample has tens of thousands of clones, with roughly four fifths found just once. The TCR originated in a man aged 25 to 45 with HIV. The sequences come from unsorted PBMCs, collected 1.5 years after starting antiretroviral therapy. The V call is TRBV28, the J call TRBJ2-7, with D tentatively TRBD1 or TRBD2 (6 bases each). The CDR3 DNA sequence: TGTGCCAGCCTAAGGTTGGGGGGCGGATCCTACGAGCAGTACTTC. Translated: CASLRLGGGSYEQYF.